This T cell receptor (beta chain) was recovered during a study of blood T cell repertoires in COVID-19. The wider study: The study drew acute and convalescent COVID-19 samples from the United States, Italy and Spain. The cDNA or gDNA used as material had been derived from T cells, B-cell-depleted T cells, or PBMCs.

Looked up from germline, CDR1 is SGHDN and CDR2 is FVKESK. The junction had 5 bases not matched to a gene; V was cut back by 0 bases and J by 13 bases. This CDR3 is 12 amino acids long. Clones were read by immunoSEQ multiplex PCR, and TCRdb kept only the in-frame ones, dropping some. This sample has 400,000 to 450,000 clones, with around 90% found just once. One Seattle source followed patients from active infection through their disease course. The sequence derives from a man younger than 35 with COVID-19, enrolled during active disease. Sequencing was carried out using peripheral blood. This chain joins TRBV14 and TRBJ1-2, with 7 bases that match TRBD1. The CDR3 loop reads CASSQDNRGSTF. CDR3 sequence (DNA): TGTGCCAGCAGCCAAGATAACAGGGGATCCACCTTC.